The next 6 T cell receptor beta chains were all read from a single sample in a study of T cell changes during pregnancy in multiple sclerosis. The data were produced by immunoSEQ multiplex PCR, yet TCRdb's version contains in-frame clones alone and is incomplete. The sample gives 45,000 to 60,000 clones, more than 90% of which show up once; approximately 3% is in the top ten. The sample was CD8+ T cells from peripheral blood mononuclear cells, taken before pregnancy. The receptors stem from a female donor with multiple sclerosis, enrolled in a pregnancy study.

V and J are TRBV2 and TRBJ1-2; TRBD1 aligns across 7 bases. Germline CDR1 reads SNHLY; CDR2 reads FYNNEI. The length of the CDR3 is 15 residues. J gave up 4 bases and V 6 bases, and 11 bases lay outside the gene matches. The CDR3 is CASSDLGQDAYGYTF. In nucleotides, the CDR3 is TGTGCCAGCAGCGATCTAGGACAGGACGCCTATGGCTACACCTTC.

This clone was counted a single time. The gene calls are TRBV27 and TRBJ2-7; D unclear. Germline V CDR1 and CDR2: MNHEY, SMNVEV (reference sequence). V dropped 5 bases and J dropped 0 bases, with 14 bases sitting between them. The CDR3 totals 15 residues. The CDR3 bases are TGTGCCAGCAGTCCACAAACACCCAGCTCCTACGAGCAGTACTTC. Protein product: CASSPQTPSSYEQYF.

This clone was observed a handful of times. V is TRBV4-3 and J is TRBJ1-3; D ambiguous. This CDR3 is 14 amino acids long. V was shortened by 5 bases and J by 0 bases, with 8 bases between the two germline ends. CDR1 is LGHNA and CDR2 is YSLEER in the germline V gene. CDR3 protein: CASSSESSGNTIYF. The CDR3 coding sequence is TGCGCCAGCAGCTCCGAGAGCTCTGGAAACACCATATATTTT.

This clone was observed a handful of times. This chain uses TRBV19 with TRBJ1-1; D unclear. The length of the CDR3 is 15 residues. V was clipped by 4 bases and J by 0 bases, with 12 bases between them. The germline gives CDR1 LNHDA, CDR2 SQIVND (reference sequence). In nucleotides, the CDR3 is TGTGCCAGTAGTACCCTGGAGCACATGAACACTGAAGCTTTCTTT. It codes for CASSTLEHMNTEAFF.

This rearrangement joins TRBV11-2 to TRBJ2-5; D is possibly TRBD1 (6 bases). This CDR3 has 15 residues. Germline CDR1 SGHAT, CDR2 FQNNGV. Trimming stripped 1 base from V and 2 bases from J, with 11 bases between. The CDR3 nucleotides read TGTGCCAGCAGCTTAGGGGGGCACGGGCAAGAGACCCAGTACTTC. Its translation is CASSLGGHGQETQYF. The full variable domain, rest sourced from reference TRBV11-2 and TRBJ2-5, is EAGVAQSPRYKIIEKRQSVAFWCNPISGHATLYWYQQILGQGPKLLIQFQNNGVVDDSQLPKDRFSAERLKGVDSTLKIQPAKLEDSAVYLCASSLGGHGQETQYFGPGTRLLVL.

The chain uses TRBV7-8 and TRBJ1-5, with 9 bases fitting TRBD1. V shed 1 base, J shed 7 bases, and the junction held 2 bases outside the gene matches. Germline lookup yields CDR1 SGHVS and CDR2 FQNEAQ. This CDR3 comprises 14 residues. The CDR3 is CASSLETGGQPQHF. CDR3 DNA: TGTGCCAGCAGCTTAGAGACAGGGGGACAGCCCCAGCATTTT.